One sample yielded the 30 T cell receptor beta chains listed below, sequenced in a study of shared clonotypes between healthy human individuals. Sequencing was performed with immunoSEQ multiplex PCR; in TCRdb, only in-frame clones are kept and a portion is missing. The table has 1 million to 1.3 million clones, 75% to 85% seen once. Sequenced input: memory CD4+ T cells from PBMCs. Regarding subset: CD45RA-negative fraction. The receptor set was obtained from a man in his late teens or twenties in good health. Some clones in this sample may be carry-over from other donors' samples.

The CDR3 reads CATSLGTSANNEQFF. CDR3 nucleotide sequence: TGTGCCACCAGCCTCGGGACTAGCGCAAACAATGAGCAGTTCTTC. The chain uses TRBV25-1 and TRBJ2-1; 10 bases are a match to TRBD2. The CDR3 runs to 15 residues. Germline V lookup: CDR1 MGHDK, CDR2 SYGVNS. The trim removed 10 bases at V and 5 bases at J, leaving 11 bases unmatched.

The table lists this clone with a count of one. V and J are TRBV6-1 and TRBJ1-5; possibly TRBD1 for D (6 bases). Between the trimmed V and J ends, which lost 10 bases and 2 bases, there was a span of 12 bases. Germline CDR1 MNHNS, CDR2 SASEGT. This CDR3 region has 13 residues. The CDR3 sequence: CANPQGGNQPQHF. The CDR3 DNA follows: TGTGCCAACCCACAGGGAGGCAATCAGCCCCAGCATTTT.

Worth noting for this clone: The sample has other DNA sequences that encode this CDR3 too. This chain joins TRBV7-2 and TRBJ2-3, with D possibly being TRBD1 (5 bases). The V end lost 5 bases, the J end lost 2 bases, and 8 bases lay between the germline ends. The germline gives CDR1 SGHTA, CDR2 FQGNSA. This CDR3 is built from 13 residues. The CDR3 nucleotides are TGTGCCAGCAGCCGACAGATCACAGATACGCAGTATTTT. Translating gives CASSRQITDTQYF.

This clone has a handful of counts. The chain recombines TRBV11-2 with TRBJ1-2; TRBD1 matches 9 bases. With V trimmed by 5 bases and J by 5 bases, 9 bases remained unmatched. Germline V CDR1 and CDR2: SGHAT, FQNNGV. The CDR3 sequence is 15 residues long. The CDR3 sequence: CASSRGQGSGYGYTF. CDR3 nucleotide sequence: TGTGCCAGCAGCCGTGGACAGGGGAGTGGGTATGGCTACACCTTC.

This chain links TRBV7-2 with TRBJ2-2; 11 bases fit TRBD2. Trimming took 4 bases from V and 8 from J; bases not matched to a gene: 6. CDR1 and CDR2 (germline): SGHTA, FQGNSA. The CDR3 loop spans 15 amino acids. Here the CDR3 reads CASSSQLAGAGELFF. The DNA of the CDR3 is TGTGCCAGCAGCTCCCAACTAGCGGGAGCAGGGGAGCTGTTTTTT.

V and J are TRBV9 and TRBJ2-5; 11 nucleotides match TRBD1. Trimming took 2 bases from V and 3 from J; bases not matched to a gene: 9. The CDR3 runs to 17 residues. From germline, CDR1 is SGDLS and CDR2 YYNGEE. CDR3 amino acids: CASSVGWTGGVKETQYF. CDR3 nucleotide sequence: TGTGCCAGCAGCGTTGGGTGGACAGGGGGCGTCAAAGAGACCCAGTACTTC.

This clone was picked up a small number of times. V and J are TRBV2 and TRBJ2-2; the D gene is possibly TRBD1 (6 bases). The germline V gene encodes CDR1 SNHLY and CDR2 FYNNEI. Deletions cut 5 bases from V and 7 bases from J, with 14 bases between. This CDR3 is built from 14 residues. CDR3 amino acids: CASSSWGLNGELFF. In DNA, the CDR3 is TGTGCCAGCAGTTCTTGGGGGCTTAACGGGGAGCTGTTTTTT.

The chain links TRBV7-6 to TRBJ1-1; D might be TRBD1 (5 bases). The CDR3 runs 13 residues. The V end was cut by 11 bases, the J end by 1 base, with 14 bases between. CDR1 and CDR2 from the germline V gene are SGHVS and FNYEAQ. CDR3 sequence reads: CASGGGANTEAFF. The DNA of the CDR3 is TGTGCCTCCGGGGGGGGTGCGAACACTGAAGCTTTCTTT.

The V and J genes are TRBV2 and TRBJ2-7, with D unresolved. V was trimmed by 3 bases and J by 8 bases, leaving 8 bases between them. The V gene's germline CDR1 is SNHLY and CDR2 FYNNEI. This CDR3 region has 11 residues. The CDR3 loop is CASSDDAQQYF. In DNA form, the CDR3 reads TGTGCCAGCAGTGATGATGCACAGCAGTACTTC.

The table lists this clone with a count of one. Compared with germline, one end of the junction differs, possibly owing to a read error. The gene calls are TRBV19 and TRBJ2-1; D might be TRBD2 (5 bases). The germline V gene encodes CDR1 LNHDA and CDR2 SQIVND (reference sequence). This CDR3 has 14 residues. Written as DNA, the CDR3 is TGTGCCAGTACCCAAAGCGGACCTTACAATGAACAGTTCTTC. This sequence encodes CASTQSGPYNEQFF.

This chain connects TRBV18 to TRBJ1-3, with D uncertain. The germline V gene encodes CDR1 KGHSH and CDR2 LQKENI. CDR3 length equals 14 residues. With 2 bases removed from V and 0 bases from J, the gap between germline ends came to 5 bases. DNA of the CDR3: TGTGCCAGCTCACCAGCGTTCTCTGGAAACACCATATATTTT. It translates to CASSPAFSGNTIYF.

This clone showed up just a few times. The rearrangement links TRBV2 to TRBJ1-2; D possibly corresponds to TRBD1 (5 bases). Trimming cost V 4 bases and J 2 bases, with 11 bases left between them. Per the germline V gene, CDR1 is SNHLY and CDR2 is FYNNEI. The CDR3 runs to 14 residues. The CDR3 coding sequence is TGTGCCAGCAGTGCCAAACGGGGGAACTATGGCTACACCTTC. It codes for CASSAKRGNYGYTF.

The chain is built from TRBV5-4 and TRBJ2-7; 12 positions match TRBD2. Trimming cost V 4 bases and J 4 bases; bases outside gene matches: 3. The V gene's germline CDR1 is SGHNT and CDR2 YYREEE (reference sequence). The CDR3 is made up of 14 amino acids. The CDR3 loop reads CASSRTSGTYEQYF. The CDR3 nucleotides are TGTGCCAGCAGCAGGACTAGCGGGACATACGAGCAGTACTTC.

The V gene is TRBV5-1, the J gene TRBJ1-5, with no clear D. There are 15 residues in the CDR3. V was shortened by 3 bases and J by 1 base, with 11 bases between the two germline ends. The germline gives CDR1 SGHRS, CDR2 YFSETQ. CDR3 coding DNA: TGCGCCAGCAGCTATGGTCCGGAGAGCAATCAGCCCCAGCATTTT. Its translation is CASSYGPESNQPQHF.

The chain uses TRBV6-1 and TRBJ1-1; D possibly corresponds to TRBD1 (5 bases). Trimming left V 2 bases short and J 6 bases short, with 13 bases between. CDR1 is MNHNS and CDR2 is SASEGT in the germline V gene. This CDR3 region has 14 residues. The CDR3 spells CASSESGGRPEAFF. The CDR3 DNA is TGTGCCAGCAGTGAATCTGGGGGTCGGCCTGAAGCTTTCTTT.

The CDR3 nucleotides read TGCGCCAGCAGCTTCTTCGTAGCGGGTTCCTACAATGAGCAGTTCTTC. This sequence encodes CASSFFVAGSYNEQFF. The chain has TRBV5-1 and TRBJ2-1; 7 bases are shared with TRBD2. The CDR3 totals 16 residues. J gave up 1 base and V 2 bases, and 6 bases lay outside the gene matches. CDR1 SGHRS and CDR2 YFSETQ come from the germline V gene.

The sample holds a few counts of this clone. Additional DNA sequences in this sample encode the identical CDR3. The V gene is TRBV20-1, the J gene TRBJ1-1, with a weak D call TRBD1 (5 bases). Trimming pared 6 bases from V and 5 bases from J, leaving 7 bases between. The CDR3 sequence is 10 residues long. Germline V gene data show CDR1 as DFQATT and CDR2 as SNEGSKA (reference sequence). In DNA, the CDR3 is TGCAGTGCAAGGGGAACTGAAGCTTTCTTT. It codes for CSARGTEAFF.

This clone has ten or more counts. The sample has other DNA sequences that encode this CDR3 too. The V call is TRBV12-5, the J call TRBJ2-3; D is unclear. The length of the CDR3 is 16 residues. CDR1 and CDR2 (germline): LGHNT, FRNRAP. V was trimmed by 2 bases and J by 2 bases, leaving 14 bases between them. The DNA for the CDR3 is TGTGCTAGTGGTTTGCCCGAGGACGGCTTCACAGATACGCAGTATTTT. It yields the protein CASGLPEDGFTDTQYF.

This rearrangement joins TRBV4-1 to TRBJ1-5; a possible D gene is TRBD1 (5 bases). This CDR3 spans 16 amino acids. The germline V and J ends were trimmed by 4 bases and 4 bases, with 17 bases remaining between them. Per the germline V gene, CDR1 is MGHRA and CDR2 is YSYEKL. Written as DNA, the CDR3 is TGCGCCAGCAGCCCAACCCAGAGGGGACGGAATCAGCCCCAGCATTTT. As protein: CASSPTQRGRNQPQHF.

The J gene is TRBJ2-5, the V gene TRBV28; D gene ambiguous. Germline assignment: CDR1 MDHEN and CDR2 SYDVKM. CDR3 length: 15 amino acids. Deletions cut 6 bases from V and 1 base from J, with 15 bases between. The CDR3 region is CASSSPAPSQETQYF. In DNA form, the CDR3 reads TGTGCCAGCAGCTCCCCGGCCCCTTCCCAAGAGACCCAGTACTTC.

The V gene is TRBV5-5, the J gene TRBJ2-6, with 10 nucleotides matching TRBD1. With V trimmed by 0 bases and J by 0 bases, 9 bases remained unmatched. The CDR3 consists of 20 residues. Germline lookup yields CDR1 SGHKS and CDR2 YYEKEE (reference sequence). CDR3 coding DNA: TGTGCCAGCAGCTTGGGGTCGGGACAGGGGCCTAGCTCTGGGGCCAACGTCCTGACTTTC. As protein: CASSLGSGQGPSSGANVLTF.

Turning to this clone: One base separates it from a far larger clone, so it is likely a read error. The chain combines TRBV29-1 with TRBJ2-6, with D unresolved. The CDR3 has 13 amino acids. CDR1 and CDR2 from the germline V gene are SQVTM and ANQGSEA. DNA for the CDR3: TGCGGCGTTGATATCTCTGGGGCCAACGTCCTGACTTTC. Translation: CGVDISGANVLTF.

The J gene is TRBJ2-4, the V gene TRBV19; 8 nucleotides align to TRBD2. The CDR3 consists of 16 residues. CDR1 and CDR2 (germline): LNHDA, SQIVND (reference sequence). With V trimmed by 7 bases and J by 3 bases, 11 bases remained unmatched. Here the CDR3 reads CASTHTSGVVKNIQYF. In nucleotides, the CDR3 is TGTGCCAGTACCCATACTAGCGGCGTAGTCAAAAACATTCAGTACTTC. The full variable domain, its missing parts supplied by reference TRBV19 and TRBJ2-4, is DGGITQSPKYLFRKEGQNVTLSCEQNLNHDAMYWYRQDPGQGLRLIYYSQIVNDFQKGDIAEGYSVSREKKESFPLTVTSAQKNPTAFYLCASTHTSGVVKNIQYFGAGTRLSVL.

The chain uses TRBV10-3 and TRBJ2-2; D is perhaps TRBD1 (5 bases). The CDR3 runs 16 residues. V lost 3 bases and J lost 5, with 16 bases in between. Germline V CDR1 and CDR2: ENHRY, SYGVKD. The CDR3 region is CAISDPSGHPTGELFF. The CDR3 DNA sequence: TGTGCCATCAGTGACCCTTCCGGACACCCTACCGGGGAGCTGTTTTTT.

The rearrangement joins TRBV29-1 to TRBJ2-1; TRBD2 aligns across 8 bases. Germline lookup yields CDR1 SQVTM and CDR2 ANQGSEA. Germline trimming cut 5 bases from V and 4 bases from J; bases unmatched to any gene: 4. This CDR3 region has 13 residues. The CDR3 reads CSVRAGGYNEQFF. In nucleotides, the CDR3 is TGCAGCGTTCGGGCGGGAGGTTACAATGAGCAGTTCTTC.

The chain combines TRBV29-1 with TRBJ2-1; D not certain. Germline V gene sequence: CDR1 SQVTM, CDR2 ANQGSEA. Trimming took off 4 bases at V and 5 bases at J, with 18 bases between the two ends. The CDR3 consists of 15 residues. CDR3 DNA: TGCAGCGTTGGGCTGGGGTCGTTTGGAAACAATGAGCAGTTCTTC. It codes for CSVGLGSFGNNEQFF.

J is TRBJ2-3 and V is TRBV5-1; TRBD2 matches at 7 bases. The V and J ends lost 6 bases and 2 bases, in that order; junction bases with no gene match: 6. Germline assignment: CDR1 SGHRS and CDR2 YFSETQ. This CDR3 has 14 amino acids. The CDR3 nucleotides are TGCGCCAGCACCCTCGGGACTATCACAGATACGCAGTATTTT. The encoded protein is CASTLGTITDTQYF.

The table lists this clone with a few counts. Different DNA sequences within this sample yield the same CDR3. The V gene is TRBV19, the J gene TRBJ1-1; D is possibly TRBD1 (5 bases). CDR3 size: 14 residues. Germline loops: CDR1 LNHDA, CDR2 SQIVND (reference sequence). Trimming took off 1 base at V and 5 bases at J, with 11 bases between the two ends. CDR3 DNA: TGTGCCAGTAGTATAGTAGGGGTCGGGACTGAAGCTTTCTTT. Translating gives CASSIVGVGTEAFF.

The chain joins TRBV5-6 to TRBJ2-7; D is undetermined. The CDR3 sequence is 15 residues long. V lost 4 bases to trimming and J lost 5 bases, with 19 bases between them. Germline values: CDR1 SGHDT, CDR2 YYEEEE. The CDR3 sequence is CASSPPRSSGHEQYF. In nucleotides, the CDR3 is TGTGCCAGCAGCCCCCCCCGATCCAGTGGCCACGAGCAGTACTTC.

Regarding this clone: This CDR3 is also generated by other DNA sequences in the sample. In nucleotides, the CDR3 is TGTGCCAGCAGCGGACAGGGTGGCGAAAAACTGTTTTTT. This encodes CASSGQGGEKLFF. The rearrangement uses TRBV2 and TRBJ1-4; 8 bases line up with TRBD1. The germline V gene has CDR1 SNHLY and CDR2 FYNNEI. CDR3 length: 13 amino acids. J gave up 8 bases and V 6 bases, and 5 bases lay outside the gene matches. The full variable domain, in which reference TRBV2 and TRBJ1-4 provide the parts outside the CDR3, is EPEVTQTPSHQVTQMGQEVILRCVPISNHLYFYWYRQILGQKVEFLVSFYNNEISEKSEIFDDQFSVERPDGSNFTLKIRSTKLEDSAMYFCASSGQGGEKLFFGSGTQLSVL.